The T cell receptor (beta chain) described here comes from a study of blood T cell repertoires in COVID-19. Study summary: Italy, Spain and the United States were the sources of the convalescent and acute COVID-19 samples. Sources were T cells, B-cell-depleted T cells, or PBMCs; the material itself was cDNA or gDNA.

Libraries were prepared by immunoSEQ multiplex PCR; TCRdb keeps only in-frame clonotypes and omits some of them. The sample contains 50,000 or so clones, approximately 85% of which appear only once. With 1 base removed from V and 7 bases from J, the gap between germline ends came to 4 bases. Germline assignment: CDR1 LGHDT and CDR2 YNNKEL (reference sequence). The CDR3 spans 11 residues. This sequence was found in a woman older than 75 with acute or convalescent COVID-19. The chain couples TRBV3-1 (or the pseudogene TRBV3-2) to TRBJ1-2; D unclear. Sequences were obtained from peripheral blood. The CDR3 region has the DNA TGTGCCAGCAGCCAAGGTAGTGGCTACACCTTC. It codes for CASSQGSGYTF.